Detailed here is one TCR beta chain. Its antigen is unidentified. The data belong to a study of blood T cells in healthy people across ages. The CDR3 covers 15 residues. V lost 0 bases and J lost 5, with 14 bases in between. Germline V lookup: CDR1 SGHRS, CDR2 YFSETQ. Broader study findings: Diversity of TCR beta correlated strongly with naive T cell percentage.

The authors ran a second PCR of about 6 to 11 cycles using a sample-barcoded 5' primer and a J-beta primer mix. From the 5' RACE reads, TCRdb called clonotypes with MiXCR, one entry per CDR3 protein. The sample yields 790,000 or so distinct CDR3 sequences, around half seen once. V and J are TRBV5-1 and TRBJ1-2; D might be TRBD1 (5 bases). Sequencing was done on a sample of blood. The TCR comes from a man of 80 years or more in good health. The CDR3 loop is CASSLGTGEGYGYTF. Here the CDR3 DNA reads TGCGCCAGCAGCTTGGGGACCGGCGAGGGGTATGGCTACACCTTC.